This TCR beta chain emerged from a study of identical twins. General study findings and limits: Analyses of zero insertions could, in part, be confounded by invariant MAIT and iNKT cells. The models gave estimates that fell short of the out-of-frame TCR alpha sharing seen in monozygotic twins.

Through template switching, a universal primer site was introduced, and the cDNA contained unique molecular identifiers. TCRdb used MiXCR to reprocess the 5' RACE reads, holding one entry per CDR3 protein. The data hold roughly 250,000 distinct CDR3 sequences, with approximately 8% observed a single time. V was trimmed by 1 base and J by 2 bases, leaving 16 bases between them. The CDR3 runs 17 residues. Germline V lookup: CDR1 MNHNS, CDR2 SASEGT. This clonotype occurred a few times. The target antigen is unknown. The same specimen was also included in a second study, on yellow fever vaccine responses in identical twins. That investigation notes: Reportedly, twins showed a vaccine T cell response that looked partly convergent and partly personalized.

The chain carries TRBV6-1 and TRBJ2-3; D may be TRBD2 (7 bases). The source of this sequence is a woman under 30 in good health. Sample: CD8+ T cells sorted from blood. The CDR3 DNA reads as TGTGCCAGCAGTGAAGAAGGGGGGGGGCACCACACAGATACGCAGTATTTT. Protein: CASSEEGGGHHTDTQYF.